The T cell receptor beta chain described here comes from a study of technical replicates of blood from a few donors. The CDR3 extends over 12 amino acids. Unmatched junction bases numbered 1, after V lost 4 bases and J lost 8 bases. Germline assignment: CDR1 SNHLY and CDR2 FYNNEI. Profiling relied on immunoSEQ multiplex PCR, and the TCRdb table lists in-frame clones only, not all of them. The sample gives roughly 8,000 clones, under 90% of which show up once; 9% to 14% is in the top ten. This sequence joins TRBV2 and TRBJ1-1, with 10 bases that match TRBD1. Sequenced input: PBMCs. The TCR comes from a human donor in good health. CDR3 DNA sequence: TGTGCCAGCAGTGGACAGGGGGCCGAAGCTTTCTTT. Protein: CASSGQGAEAFF.